This T cell receptor beta chain was captured in a study of shared clonotypes between healthy human individuals. Per the original data handling: Owing to the provision of junction-only sequences devoid of quality scores by immunoSEQ, filtering differed. TCRdb's table, derived via immunoSEQ multiplex PCR, lists solely in-frame clones and lacks some. For V, J and clone size, that table is used; D and trimming come from the DNA. The table records over 2 million clones, roughly 94% of them present only once. Cells designated naive CD8 were CD45RO-negative and were positively selected for CCR7, with terminally differentiated effector memory CD45RA+ cells excluded. V was cut by 2 bases and J by 3 bases, with 23 bases left in between. This CDR3 region has 18 residues.

V usage is TRBV6-7 and J usage is TRBJ2-7; D assignment may be TRBD1 or TRBD2 (5 bases each). TRBV6-7 is known as an ORF, though its function is uncertain. The sample comprised naive CD8+ T cells sorted from blood. The source is a man younger than 30 in good health. CDR3 protein: CASSYPLNGTNFNYEQYF. In nucleotides, the CDR3 is TGTGCCAGCAGTTACCCGCTTAATGGGACGAACTTTAACTACGAGCAGTACTTC.